A selection of T cell receptor beta chains follows, all from one sample in a study of CXCR3-negative and CXCR3-positive naive CD8 T cells. From its re-call of the 5' RACE reads, TCRdb lists each CDR3 protein once, without DNA. This sample's table has about 58,000 distinct CDR3 sequences. Sequencing was done on a sample of naive CXCR3- CD8+ T cells from blood. These receptors were taken from a human donor in good health. Some clones in this sample may be carry-over from other donors' samples. CDR3s include the opening cysteine and the closing phenylalanine or tryptophan. Size is stated for part of the rows, as once, few or many counts, or as a class when the clone is expanded.

v_call,j_call,clone_size,cdr3_aa
TRBV7-9,TRBJ2-7,-,CASSPGTDYEQYF
TRBV6-5,TRBJ1-5,-,CASIHPRDRGGDQPQHF
TRBV29-1,TRBJ1-5,-,CSVEDHNGTDNQPQHF
TRBV6-2/TRBV6-3,TRBJ1-3,-,CASSRGQGSHNTIYF
TRBV20-1,TRBJ2-7,-,CSAAPITYEQYF
TRBV7-6,TRBJ2-7,-,CASSPQDRGRYEQYF
TRBV5-1,TRBJ1-2,-,CASSSYGNKYGYTF
TRBV19,TRBJ2-5,-,CASSIGLAETQYF
TRBV9,TRBJ1-2,-,CASSVDPSPIANYGYTF
TRBV29-1,TRBJ2-7,-,CSALETGTDLYWQYF
TRBV7-9,TRBJ2-7,-,CASSIVTGTYEQYF
TRBV3-1,TRBJ2-1,-,CASSPSVWISYNEQFF
TRBV12-5,TRBJ2-1,-,CASGPFNEQFF
TRBV2,TRBJ2-1,-,CASSIAGGPLNEQFF
TRBV6-5,TRBJ1-5,-,CASRPIRTGLLTGGQPQHF
TRBV10-3,TRBJ2-3,medium-sized,CAISGTSGGPSTDTQYF
TRBV10-3,TRBJ1-5,-,CAISEDRGSNQPQHF
TRBV10-2,TRBJ1-1,-,CASSTNQVAEAFF
TRBV23-1,TRBJ2-3,-,CASSQSGDTQYF
TRBV14,TRBJ1-1,-,CASSQMGVSEAFF
TRBV29-1,TRBJ1-1,-,CSVHGPDGTGGLNTEAFF
TRBV28,TRBJ2-1,-,CASSSTDRSSGEYNEQFF
TRBV29-1,TRBJ2-1,medium-sized,CSMGAMLNEQFF
TRBV28,TRBJ2-1,-,CASTLNWQLHNNEQFF
TRBV7-9,TRBJ2-1,-,CASSLGDRVPYNEQFF
TRBV12-3/TRBV12-4,TRBJ2-1,-,CASTPGALLGNEQFF
TRBV6-2/TRBV6-3,TRBJ2-3,-,CASVPGHRTTDTQYF
TRBV28,TRBJ2-4,-,CASDRGDIQYF
TRBV30,TRBJ1-2,medium-sized,CAHDDQEPYGYTF
TRBV5-1,TRBJ2-7,-,CASSWSPGPPYEQYF
TRBV5-1,TRBJ2-1,-,CASSLGTSGYNEQFF
TRBV7-9,TRBJ2-1,-,CASSDAWGAQGQFF
TRBV20-1,TRBJ2-7,-,CSARDQGNYEQYF
TRBV7-9,TRBJ1-3,-,CASSFYRAGIGNTIYF
TRBV29-1,TRBJ1-1,-,CSVEGGTPTITEAFF
TRBV5-1,TRBJ2-1,-,CASSLGSDLWSYNEQFF
TRBV5-1,TRBJ2-7,-,CASSLGRIDYEQYF
TRBV27,TRBJ2-1,-,CASSLFIGNEQFF
TRBV7-9,TRBJ2-1,-,CASSPTQTSLYNEQFF
TRBV7-2,TRBJ1-5,-,CASSPGLKSDQPQHF
TRBV28,TRBJ2-7,-,CASRATGSHEQYF
TRBV12-3/TRBV12-4,TRBJ2-7,-,CASRASNEQYF
TRBV29-1,TRBJ2-3,-,CSGKPPLGDTDTQYF
TRBV20-1,TRBJ2-5,-,CSARGPTTSGGARRETQYF
TRBV6-5,TRBJ2-3,-,CASRWTSGGGTDTQYF
TRBV7-2,TRBJ1-1,-,CASSEGTTNEAFF
TRBV3-1,TRBJ2-3,-,CASSQEWSTDTQYF